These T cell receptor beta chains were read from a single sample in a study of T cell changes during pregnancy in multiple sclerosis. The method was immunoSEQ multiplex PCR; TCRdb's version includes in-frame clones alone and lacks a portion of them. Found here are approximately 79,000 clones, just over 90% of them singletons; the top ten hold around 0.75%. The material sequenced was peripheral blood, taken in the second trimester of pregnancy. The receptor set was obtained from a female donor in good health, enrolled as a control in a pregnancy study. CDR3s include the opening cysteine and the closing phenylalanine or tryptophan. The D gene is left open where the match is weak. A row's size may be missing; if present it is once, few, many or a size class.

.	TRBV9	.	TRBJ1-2	CASSVGNRAGDGYTF	TGTGCCAGCAGCGTAGGCAATAGGGCAGGGGATGGCTACACCTTC
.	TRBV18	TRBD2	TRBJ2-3	CASSPRTSGGRTDTQYF	TGTGCCAGCTCACCACGGACTAGCGGGGGACGCACAGATACGCAGTATTTT
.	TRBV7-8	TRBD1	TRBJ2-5	CASSPTGGRQETQYF	TGTGCCAGCAGCCCGACAGGGGGGCGGCAAGAGACCCAGTACTTC
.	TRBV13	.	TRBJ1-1	CASSTRGGAEAFF	TGTGCCAGCAGCACCCGCGGGGGCGCTGAAGCTTTCTTT
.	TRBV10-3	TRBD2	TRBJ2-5	CAISESAGDGSQYF	TGTGCCATCAGTGAGTCGGCGGGGGACGGGTCCCAGTACTTC
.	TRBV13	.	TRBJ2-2	CASSPSEGVSTGELFF	TGTGCCAGCAGCCCCAGTGAGGGGGTGAGCACCGGGGAGCTGTTTTTT
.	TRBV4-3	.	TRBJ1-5	CASSQEGGNQPQHF	TGCGCCAGCAGCCAAGAGGGGGGAAATCAGCCCCAGCATTTT
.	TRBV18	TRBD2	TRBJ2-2	CASSQRTSGGLNTGELFF	TGTGCCAGCTCACAAAGGACTAGCGGGGGCCTGAACACCGGGGAGCTGTTTTTT
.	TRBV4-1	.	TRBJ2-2	CASSPTPEVLTGELFF	TGCGCCAGCAGCCCCACCCCCGAGGTTCTAACCGGGGAGCTGTTTTTT
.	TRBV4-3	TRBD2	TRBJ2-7	CASSQQSPRRGGRHYEQYF	TGCGCCAGCAGCCAACAATCTCCCCGCCGGGGAGGGAGACACTACGAGCAGTACTTC
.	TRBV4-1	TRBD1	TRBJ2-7	CASSHPGQTPFEQYF	TGCGCCAGCAGCCATCCGGGACAGACTCCTTTCGAGCAGTACTTC
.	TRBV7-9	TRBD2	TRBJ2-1	CASSFETGGPEQFF	TGTGCCAGCAGCTTTGAGACGGGGGGGCCCGAGCAGTTCTTC
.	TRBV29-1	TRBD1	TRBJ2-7	CSVRDRGYEQYF	TGCAGCGTCCGGGACAGGGGCTACGAGCAGTACTTC
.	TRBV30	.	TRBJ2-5	CAWTSEQFQETQYF	TGTGCCTGGACGTCTGAGCAATTCCAAGAGACCCAGTACTTC
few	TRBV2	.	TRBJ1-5	CASRWGGRDQPQHF	TGTGCCAGCAGGTGGGGGGGTAGAGATCAGCCCCAGCATTTT
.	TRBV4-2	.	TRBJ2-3	CASSLALETDTQYF	TGTGCCAGCAGCCTTGCGTTGGAGACAGATACGCAGTATTTT
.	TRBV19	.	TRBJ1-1	CAGKTGTTNTEAFF	TGTGCCGGTAAGACCGGGACAACAAACACTGAAGCTTTCTTT
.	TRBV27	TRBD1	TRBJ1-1	CASSQELTGFGEAFF	TGTGCCAGCAGCCAAGAGCTGACAGGGTTCGGTGAAGCTTTCTTT
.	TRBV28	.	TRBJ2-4	CASTSGALAKNIQYF	TGTGCCAGCACCTCCGGAGCTTTGGCCAAAAACATTCAGTACTTC
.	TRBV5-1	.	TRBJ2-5	CASSFKDSQQETQYF	TGCGCCAGCAGCTTCAAAGACAGTCAACAAGAGACCCAGTACTTC
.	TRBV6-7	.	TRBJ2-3	CASSYRGDTDTQYF	TGTGCCAGCAGTTACAGGGGTGACACAGATACGCAGTATTTT
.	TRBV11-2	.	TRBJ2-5	CASSLDRKETQYF	TGTGCCAGCAGCTTAGACAGGAAAGAGACCCAGTACTTC
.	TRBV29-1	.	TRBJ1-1	CSVQGIGTEAFF	TGCAGCGTCCAGGGAATAGGCACTGAAGCTTTCTTT
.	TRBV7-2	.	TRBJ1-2	CASSFSSGLTNYGYTF	TGTGCCAGCAGTTTCAGTTCGGGACTGACCAACTATGGCTACACCTTC
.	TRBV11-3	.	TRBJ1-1	CASSFQGNTEAFF	TGTGCCAGCAGCTTTCAGGGGAACACTGAAGCTTTCTTT
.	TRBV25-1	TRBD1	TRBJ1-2	CASSGRGGGRGYGYTF	TGTGCCAGCAGTGGCCGAGGAGGGGGCAGGGGCTATGGCTACACCTTC
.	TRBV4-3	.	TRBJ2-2	CASSQDGASRPTGELFF	TGCGCCAGCAGCCAAGATGGGGCGAGCAGACCCACCGGGGAGCTGTTTTTT
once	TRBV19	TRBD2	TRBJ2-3	CASRGDSGVDTQYF	TGTGCCAGTAGAGGAGATAGCGGGGTGGATACGCAGTATTTT
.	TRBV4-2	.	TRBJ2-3	CASSQTGDLAADTQYF	TGTGCCAGCAGCCAGACGGGGGACCTTGCAGCAGATACGCAGTATTTT
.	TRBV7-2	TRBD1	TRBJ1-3	CASSPTGGRNTIYF	TGTGCCAGCAGTCCGACAGGGGGCAGGAACACCATATATTTT
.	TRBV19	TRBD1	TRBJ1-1	CASGQGARTEAFF	TGTGCCAGCGGACAGGGGGCGCGCACTGAAGCTTTCTTT
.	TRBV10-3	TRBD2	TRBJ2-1	CAIRSPGTRDEQFF	TGTGCCATCAGATCACCCGGGACTAGGGATGAGCAGTTCTTC
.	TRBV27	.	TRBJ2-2	CASKRGNTGELFF	TGTGCCAGTAAAAGGGGAAACACCGGGGAGCTGTTTTTT